A selection of T cell receptor beta chains follows, all from one sample in a study of shared clonotypes between healthy human individuals. Profiling relied on immunoSEQ multiplex PCR, and the TCRdb table lists in-frame clones only, not all of them. The table has about half a million clones, almost 80% seen once; the top ten hold more than 10%. The specimen sequenced was PBMCs. These receptors all stem from a woman in her 40s in good health. Some clones in this sample may be carry-over from other donors' samples. CDR3s include the opening cysteine and the closing phenylalanine or tryptophan. D genes are given only for firm matches. The size entry is marked missing in some rows and otherwise reads once, few, many or a size class.

>.|TRBJ2-1|TRBV1|many
TGCACCAGCAGCCAAGGTGAGCAGCGGAATTACAATGAGCAGTTCTTC
CTSSQGEQRNYNEQFF
>.|TRBJ1-2|TRBV19|.
TGTGCCAGTAGTGATACAAATAACTATGGCTACACCTTC
CASSDTNNYGYTF
>.|TRBJ1-2|TRBV30|.
TGTGCCTGGAGTGTACTGGCTGGGTATGGCTACACCTTC
CAWSVLAGYGYTF
>.|TRBJ2-7|TRBV28|few
TGTGCCAGCAGTATCATCTCCTACGAGCAGTACTTC
CASSIISYEQYF
>.|TRBJ2-1|TRBV7-2|.
TGTGCCAGCAGCCAGCGACACAGTACCTACAATGAGCAGTTCTTC
CASSQRHSTYNEQFF
>.|TRBJ2-2|TRBV27|once
TGTGCCGGCAGTATAAGCACCGGGGAGCTGTTTTTT
CAGSISTGELFF
>TRBD2|TRBJ2-1|TRBV19|.
TGTGCCAGTAGTATAGCAGCTAGCGGGAATGTCGATGAGCAGTTCTTC
CASSIAASGNVDEQFF
>TRBD2|TRBJ2-1|TRBV29-1|.
TGCAGCGTTGGCTTAGCGGGAGGTATCAATGAGCAGTTCTTC
CSVGLAGGINEQFF
>.|TRBJ2-2|TRBV4-3|few
TGCGCCAGCAGCCAAGATGGAACCACCGGGGAGCTGTTTTTT
CASSQDGTTGELFF
>.|TRBJ2-3|TRBV5-6|.
TGTGCCAGCAGCCCGACTCGACGGATAACAGATACGCAGTATTTT
CASSPTRRITDTQYF
>TRBD2|TRBJ2-7|TRBV4-2|.
TGTGCCAGCAGCCCCAACCAGGGCTTTAGCGGGAGGTCCTACGAGCAGTACTTC
CASSPNQGFSGRSYEQYF
>.|TRBJ2-7|TRBV5-4|.
TGTGCCAGCAGCACCGCGGGGCCCCTTAGAGGCGAGCAGTACTTC
CASSTAGPLRGEQYF
>.|TRBJ2-2|TRBV28|.
TGTGCCAGCAGTTTAAATCTTAACACCGGGGAGCTGTTTTTT
CASSLNLNTGELFF
>TRBD2|TRBJ2-3|TRBV6-1|.
TGTGCCAGCAGTGACATTGGGACTAGCGGGAGGACAGATACGCAGTATTTT
CASSDIGTSGRTDTQYF
>.|TRBJ2-7|TRBV29-1|.
TGCAGCGTTGCCCCCGGGGCCTCGGCCTACGAGCAGTACTTC
CSVAPGASAYEQYF
>.|TRBJ2-3|TRBV7-9|few
TGTGCCAGCCCGCAGGGGGGGGCAGATACGCAGTATTTT
CASPQGGADTQYF
>.|TRBJ1-1|TRBV29-1|.
TGCAGCGTTATTCCAGATCCGGACACTGAAGCTTTCTTT
CSVIPDPDTEAFF
>.|TRBJ1-3|TRBV30|.
TGTGCCTCTTCCCCTGGGGGAACTGGAAACACCATATATTTT
CASSPGGTGNTIYF
>.|TRBJ2-7|TRBV2|.
TGTGCCAGCAGACCCGACTCCTACGAGCAGTACTTC
CASRPDSYEQYF
>.|TRBJ2-1|TRBV9|.
TGTGCCAGCAGCGTAGCGGGAGCTGGGGCCTACAATGAGCAGTTCTTC
CASSVAGAGAYNEQFF
>.|TRBJ1-6|TRBV30|.
TGTGCCTGGAGCTTTGCCGACCTCGGACAATACGGAAATTCACCCCTCCACTTT
CAWSFADLGQYGNSPLHF
>.|TRBJ1-1|TRBV5-1|.
TGCGCCAGCAGCCCCCGTGAGAACGCGAACACTGAAGCTTTCTTT
CASSPRENANTEAFF
>.|TRBJ1-2|TRBV27|.
TGTGCCAGCAGCCAGGGGCAGGGTGCCGGCTACACCTTC
CASSQGQGAGYTF
>.|TRBJ1-1|TRBV6-1|.
TGTGCCAGCAGTGTAGAGGGAGGAATGAACACTGAAGCTTTCTTT
CASSVEGGMNTEAFF
>.|TRBJ2-1|TRBV30|.
TGTGCCTGGAGTGTCACCGTGGGGGGGCAGTTCTTC
CAWSVTVGGQFF
>TRBD2|TRBJ2-3|TRBV10-1|.
TGCGCCAGCAGTTCGGCGGGAGGCCAAGGAGATACGCAGTATTTT
CASSSAGGQGDTQYF
>.|TRBJ1-1|TRBV19|.
TGTGCCAGTAGTGCACAGGGAGGTGGCACTGAAGCTTTCTTT
CASSAQGGGTEAFF
>TRBD2|TRBJ2-7|TRBV28|.
TGTGCCAGCAGTCACCCGACGGGGAGGGGCGCCTCCTACGAGCAGTACTTC
CASSHPTGRGASYEQYF
>TRBD2|TRBJ2-1|TRBV5-4|once
TGTGCCAGCAGCTACGGGACTAGCCCCAATGAGCAGTTCTTC
CASSYGTSPNEQFF
>.|TRBJ2-7|TRBV2|.
TGTGCCAGCAGACCCTACGAGCAGTACTTC
CASRPYEQYF
>.|TRBJ2-7|TRBV18|few
TGTGCCAGCTCACCACCGAGCGGGTCAACCTACGAGCAGTACTTC
CASSPPSGSTYEQYF
>.|TRBJ1-5|TRBV28|.
TGTGCCAGCAGTTCTATTGGACGTCTGGGCCAGCATTTT
CASSSIGRLGQHF
>TRBD1|TRBJ1-4|TRBV5-4|once
TGTGCCAGCAGCTCGATCGGGACAGGGCACGAAAAACTGTTTTTT
CASSSIGTGHEKLFF
>TRBD2|TRBJ2-2|TRBV4-3|.
TGCGCCAGCAGCCAAGATACGGGAGGGACGTCGAGAGGGGAGCTGTTTTTT
CASSQDTGGTSRGELFF
>.|TRBJ2-3|TRBV7-9|few
TGTGCCAGCAGCTACGAGAACTTGGCGCAGTATTTT
CASSYENLAQYF
>.|TRBJ2-1|TRBV28|.
TGTGCCATCTCGACCTACGCAGGCTCGGTCCACAATGAGCAGTTCTTC
CAISTYAGSVHNEQFF
>TRBD2|TRBJ2-1|TRBV4-3|.
TGCGCCAGCAGCCAAGATCCCAGGCGGGAGTCCTACAATGAGCAGTTCTTC
CASSQDPRRESYNEQFF
>.|TRBJ2-3|TRBV6-1|.
TGTGCCATAGAACAGGGATGGGGGGCAGATACGCAGTATTTT
CAIEQGWGADTQYF
>TRBD1|TRBJ2-3|TRBV19|.
TGTGCCAGTAGTATGAGTAGAGGAGGGACAGGGTCTACAGATACGCAGTATTTT
CASSMSRGGTGSTDTQYF
>.|TRBJ2-7|TRBV7-3|.
TGTGCCAGCAGCTTACCTCGACCCTACGAGCAGTACTTC
CASSLPRPYEQYF
>.|TRBJ2-7|TRBV7-2|few
TGTGCCAGCAGCTTATTGGGCGGCGAGCAGTACTTC
CASSLLGGEQYF
>.|TRBJ2-1|TRBV18|.
TGTGCCAGCTCACCCGGGACACTCCCTGACAATGAGCAGTTCTTC
CASSPGTLPDNEQFF
>TRBD2|TRBJ2-1|TRBV18|.
TGTGCCAGCTCACCCGCCGGGACTAGCGGGAAAAATGAGCAGTTCTTC
CASSPAGTSGKNEQFF
>TRBD1|TRBJ2-1|TRBV7-9|.
TGTGCCAGCAGCCAGGACAGGCGCCAGAGGGATGAGCAGTTCTTC
CASSQDRRQRDEQFF
>.|TRBJ1-4|TRBV25-1|.
TGTGCCAGCAGTGACCTCCATCCGGGACAACCTAATGAAAACCTGTTTTTT
CASSDLHPGQPNENLFF
>.|TRBJ2-1|TRBV23-1|once
TGCGCCAGCAGTCAATCGGACGACATGCCCTACAATGAGCAGTTCTTC
CASSQSDDMPYNEQFF
>.|TRBJ1-2|TRBV5-6|few
TGTGCCAGCAGCCAGGACTTCAACTATGGCTACACCTTC
CASSQDFNYGYTF
>TRBD2|TRBJ2-1|TRBV19|few
TGTGCCAGTAGTATGTACGGGAGGGCCTACAATGAGCAGTTCTTC
CASSMYGRAYNEQFF
>.|TRBJ2-7|TRBV4-3|.
TGCGCCAGCAGCCAAGATCTGGCGGATCGGCCCTACGAGCAGTACTTC
CASSQDLADRPYEQYF
>.|TRBJ2-5|TRBV28|once
TGTGCCACCCAGGGGACATATCAAGAGACCCAGTACTTC
CATQGTYQETQYF
>.|TRBJ1-2|TRBV28|.
TGTGCCAGCAGTTTAGTATCCGCTCCAGGGACGGATGGCTACACCTTC
CASSLVSAPGTDGYTF
>.|TRBJ2-3|TRBV7-3|.
TGTGCCAGCAGCCCCGGTGTGGCAGATACGCAGTATTTT
CASSPGVADTQYF
>.|TRBJ1-1|TRBV10-3|.
TGTGCCACCGAGGGGGGGATGGGCACTGAAGCTTTCTTT
CATEGGMGTEAFF
>.|TRBJ2-7|TRBV4-3|.
TGCGCCAGCAGCCCAACGCTGGGAGCGGGTGCCTACGAGCAGTACTTC
CASSPTLGAGAYEQYF
>.|TRBJ2-2|TRBV18|.
TGTGCCAGCTCACAACGGGACCTCACCGGGGAGCTGTTTTTT
CASSQRDLTGELFF
>.|TRBJ1-2|TRBV7-8|.
TGTGCCAGCAGCTTAGTTTTGGCCAGCGGCGAATATGGCTACACCTTC
CASSLVLASGEYGYTF
>.|TRBJ1-4|TRBV28|.
TGTGCCAGCAGTTTACGGGACGTTAATGAAAAACTGTTTTTT
CASSLRDVNEKLFF
>TRBD2|TRBJ2-5|TRBV28|few
TGTGCCAGCAGCCCACTAGCGGGAAGGGAGACCCAGTACTTC
CASSPLAGRETQYF
>TRBD1|TRBJ1-3|TRBV28|many
TGTGCCAGCAGTTTCAGGACAGGGGGAAACACCATATATTTT
CASSFRTGGNTIYF